The present entry profiles one T cell receptor beta chain with its context. These data belong to a study of cytotoxic CD8 clonotypes in ibrutinib-treated CLL. Libraries were prepared by immunoSEQ multiplex PCR; TCRdb keeps only in-frame clonotypes and omits some of them. Among over 70,000 clones listed, 70% to 80% were seen once. This CDR3 has 13 amino acids. Germline V gene data show CDR1 as SGHTA and CDR2 as FQGNSA. Trimming took off 6 bases at V and 1 base at J, with 9 bases between the two ends. This receptor was taken from a human donor with chronic lymphocytic leukemia. The V call is TRBV7-2, the J call TRBJ1-1; no definite D call. The sample consisted of PBMCs, taken after 12 months of ibrutinib treatment. The CDR3 is CASRATRNTEAFF. DNA for the CDR3: TGTGCCAGCAGAGCGACGAGGAACACTGAAGCTTTCTTT.